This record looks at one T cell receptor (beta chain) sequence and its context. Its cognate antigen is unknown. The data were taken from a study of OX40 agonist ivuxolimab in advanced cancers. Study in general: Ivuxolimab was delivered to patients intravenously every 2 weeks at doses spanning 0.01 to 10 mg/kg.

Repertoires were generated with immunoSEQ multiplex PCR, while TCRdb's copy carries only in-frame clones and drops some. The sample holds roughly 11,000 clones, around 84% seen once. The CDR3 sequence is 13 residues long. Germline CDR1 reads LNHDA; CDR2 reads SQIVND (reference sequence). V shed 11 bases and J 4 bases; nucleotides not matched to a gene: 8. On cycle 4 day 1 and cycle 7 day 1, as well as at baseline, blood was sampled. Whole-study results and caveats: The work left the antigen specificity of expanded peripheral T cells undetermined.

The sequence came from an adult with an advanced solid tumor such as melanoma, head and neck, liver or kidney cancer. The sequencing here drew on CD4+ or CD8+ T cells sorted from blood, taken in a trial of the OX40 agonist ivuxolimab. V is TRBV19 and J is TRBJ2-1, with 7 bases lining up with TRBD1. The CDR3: CASTGVRYNEQFF. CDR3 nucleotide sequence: TGTGCCTCTACAGGGGTTCGGTACAATGAGCAGTTCTTC.